Listed below are T cell receptor beta chains from one sample, sequenced in a study of blood T cell repertoires in COVID-19. Method: immunoSEQ multiplex PCR; TCRdb's copy keeps in-frame clones and lacks some. The data contain 100,000 to 110,000 clones, approximately 91% of them singletons. The sample consisted of peripheral blood. The receptors stem from a man between 50 and 59 years old with active COVID-19. Both conserved end residues are part of each CDR3. A D gene is named only where the DNA matches it firmly. Rows give clone size only sometimes, using once, few, many, or a class for an expanded clone.

size,V,D,J,DNA,CDR3
-,TRBV6-5,TRBD1,TRBJ1-2,TGTGCCAGCAGTTACACCGGACAGGGATCTGGCTACACCTTC,CASSYTGQGSGYTF
-,TRBV7-2,-,TRBJ2-3,TGTGCCAGCAGCCCGGATCCGGGGAACGCAGATACGCAGTATTTT,CASSPDPGNADTQYF
once,TRBV5-1,TRBD1,TRBJ1-4,TGCGCCAGCAGCTTTACAGGGGCAACTAATGAAAAACTGTTTTTT,CASSFTGATNEKLFF
-,TRBV9,TRBD1,TRBJ1-4,TGTGCCAGCAGCTCACCGGGACAGGGTAATGAAAAACTGTTTTTT,CASSSPGQGNEKLFF
-,TRBV28,-,TRBJ1-2,TGTGCCAGCAGTCCTGCCGGGACAAACCTGGGCTACACCTTC,CASSPAGTNLGYTF
-,TRBV7-2,-,TRBJ2-5,TGTGCCAGCAGCTTGGGGGGGGCTGGGGAGACCCAGTACTTC,CASSLGGAGETQYF
-,TRBV9,TRBD1,TRBJ2-3,TGTGCCAGCAGCACAGGGGTGCAGAACACAGATACGCAGTATTTT,CASSTGVQNTDTQYF
-,TRBV10-3,TRBD1,TRBJ1-5,TGTGCCATCAGTAAAGGGGGCGGTCAGCCCCAGCATTTT,CAISKGGGQPQHF
once,TRBV18,-,TRBJ1-5,TGTGCCAGCTCAGAGGGACTTAGCAATCAGCCCCAGCATTTT,CASSEGLSNQPQHF
-,TRBV29-1,TRBD1,TRBJ1-2,TGCAGCGTTGAAGATAGGACAGGGCCGAATGGCTACACCTTC,CSVEDRTGPNGYTF
-,TRBV10-3,-,TRBJ2-1,TGTGCCATCAGTGAGCTAGACAATGAGCAGTTCTTC,CAISELDNEQFF